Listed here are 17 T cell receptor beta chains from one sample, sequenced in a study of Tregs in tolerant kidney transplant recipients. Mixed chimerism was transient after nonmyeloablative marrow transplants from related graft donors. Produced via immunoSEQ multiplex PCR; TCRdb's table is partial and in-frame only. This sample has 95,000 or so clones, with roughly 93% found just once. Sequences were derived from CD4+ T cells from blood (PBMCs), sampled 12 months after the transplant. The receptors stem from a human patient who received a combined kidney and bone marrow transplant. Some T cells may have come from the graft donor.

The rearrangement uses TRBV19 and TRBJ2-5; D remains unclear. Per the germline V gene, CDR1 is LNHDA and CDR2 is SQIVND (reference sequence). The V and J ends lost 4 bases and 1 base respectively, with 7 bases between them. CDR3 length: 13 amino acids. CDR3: CASSTVSQETQYF. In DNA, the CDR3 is TGTGCCAGTAGTACTGTCAGCCAAGAGACCCAGTACTTC.

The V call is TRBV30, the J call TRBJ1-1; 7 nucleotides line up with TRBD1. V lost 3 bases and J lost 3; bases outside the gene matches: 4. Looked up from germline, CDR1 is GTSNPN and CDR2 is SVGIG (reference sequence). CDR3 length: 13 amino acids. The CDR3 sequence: CAWRGGGYTEAFF. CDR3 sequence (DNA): TGTGCCTGGAGAGGGGGCGGGTACACTGAAGCTTTCTTT.

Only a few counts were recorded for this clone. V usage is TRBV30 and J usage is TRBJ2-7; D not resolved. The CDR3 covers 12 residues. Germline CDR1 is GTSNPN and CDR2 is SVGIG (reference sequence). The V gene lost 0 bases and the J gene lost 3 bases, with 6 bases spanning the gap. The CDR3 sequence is CAWSVPSYEQYF. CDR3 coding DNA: TGTGCCTGGAGTGTACCCAGCTACGAGCAGTACTTC.

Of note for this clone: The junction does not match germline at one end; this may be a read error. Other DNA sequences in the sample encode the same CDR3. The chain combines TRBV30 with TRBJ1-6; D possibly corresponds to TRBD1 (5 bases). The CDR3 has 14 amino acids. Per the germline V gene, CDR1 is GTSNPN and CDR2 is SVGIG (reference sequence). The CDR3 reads CAWSVGDYNSPLHF. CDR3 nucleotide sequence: TGTGCCTGGAGTGTAGGGGATTATAATTCCCCCCTCCACTTT.

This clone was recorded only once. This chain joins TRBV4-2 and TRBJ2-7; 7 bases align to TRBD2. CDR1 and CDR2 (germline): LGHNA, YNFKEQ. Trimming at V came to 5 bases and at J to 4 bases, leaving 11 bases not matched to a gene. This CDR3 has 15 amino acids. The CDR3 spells CASSTLGGSGYEQYF. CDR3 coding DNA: TGTGCCAGCAGCACCCTTGGCGGGAGTGGATACGAGCAGTACTTC.

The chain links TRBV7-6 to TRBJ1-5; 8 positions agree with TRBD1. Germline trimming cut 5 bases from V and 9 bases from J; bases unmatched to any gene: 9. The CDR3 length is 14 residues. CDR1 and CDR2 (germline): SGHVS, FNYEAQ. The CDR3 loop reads CASSARQGPGPQHF. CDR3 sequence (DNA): TGTGCCAGCAGCGCAAGACAGGGGCCGGGGCCCCAGCATTTT. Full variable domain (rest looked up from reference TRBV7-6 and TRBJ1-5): GAGVSQSPRYKVTKRGQDVALRCDPISGHVSLYWYRQALGQGPEFLTYFNYEAQQDKSGLPNDRFSAERPEGSISTLTIQRTEQRDSAMYRCASSARQGPGPQHFGDGTRLSIL.

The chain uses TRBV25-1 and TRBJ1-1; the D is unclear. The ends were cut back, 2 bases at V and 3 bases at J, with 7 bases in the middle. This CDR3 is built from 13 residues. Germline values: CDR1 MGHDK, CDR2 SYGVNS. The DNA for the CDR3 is TGTGCCAGCAGTGAAGGAGGGTACACTGAAGCTTTCTTT. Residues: CASSEGGYTEAFF.

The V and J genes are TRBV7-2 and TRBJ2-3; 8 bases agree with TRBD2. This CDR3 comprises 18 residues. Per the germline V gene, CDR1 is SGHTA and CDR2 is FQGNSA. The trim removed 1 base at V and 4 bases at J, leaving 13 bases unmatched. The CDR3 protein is CASSLGGSGTKVADTQYF. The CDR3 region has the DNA TGTGCCAGCAGCTTAGGGGGTAGCGGGACAAAGGTGGCAGATACGCAGTATTTT.

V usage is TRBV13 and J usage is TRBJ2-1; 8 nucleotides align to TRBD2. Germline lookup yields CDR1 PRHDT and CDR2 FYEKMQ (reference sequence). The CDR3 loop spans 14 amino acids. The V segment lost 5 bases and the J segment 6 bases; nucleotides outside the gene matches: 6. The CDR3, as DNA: TGTGCCAGCAGCCCTCGGGAGGGCCTCAATGAGCAGTTCTTC. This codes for CASSPREGLNEQFF.

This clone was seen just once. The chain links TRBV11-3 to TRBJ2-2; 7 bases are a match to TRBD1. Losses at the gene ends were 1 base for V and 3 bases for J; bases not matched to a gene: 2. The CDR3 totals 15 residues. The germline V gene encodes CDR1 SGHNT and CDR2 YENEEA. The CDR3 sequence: CASSLGGGDTGELFF. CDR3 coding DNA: TGTGCCAGCAGCTTAGGAGGGGGCGACACCGGGGAGCTGTTTTTT.

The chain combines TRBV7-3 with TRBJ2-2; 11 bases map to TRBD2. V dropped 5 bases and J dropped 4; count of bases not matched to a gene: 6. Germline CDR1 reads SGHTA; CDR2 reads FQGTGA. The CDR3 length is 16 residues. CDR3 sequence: CASSTTSGGGTGELFF. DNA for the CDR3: TGTGCCAGCAGCACTACTAGCGGGGGTGGCACCGGGGAGCTGTTTTTT. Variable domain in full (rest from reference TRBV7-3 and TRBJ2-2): GAGVSQTPSNKVTEKGKYVELRCDPISGHTALYWYRQSLGQGPEFLIYFQGTGAADDSGLPNDRFFAVRPEGSVSTLKIQRTERGDSAVYLCASSTTSGGGTGELFFGEGSRLTVL.

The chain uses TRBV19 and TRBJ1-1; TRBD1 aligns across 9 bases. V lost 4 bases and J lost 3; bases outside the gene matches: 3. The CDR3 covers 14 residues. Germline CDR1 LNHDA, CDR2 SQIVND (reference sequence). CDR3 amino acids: CASSRRQGDTEAFF. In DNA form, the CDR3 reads TGTGCCAGTAGTAGACGACAGGGGGACACTGAAGCTTTCTTT. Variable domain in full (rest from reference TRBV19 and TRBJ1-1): DGGITQSPKYLFRKEGQNVTLSCEQNLNHDAMYWYRQDPGQGLRLIYYSQIVNDFQKGDIAEGYSVSREKKESFPLTVTSAQKNPTAFYLCASSRRQGDTEAFFGQGTRLTVV.

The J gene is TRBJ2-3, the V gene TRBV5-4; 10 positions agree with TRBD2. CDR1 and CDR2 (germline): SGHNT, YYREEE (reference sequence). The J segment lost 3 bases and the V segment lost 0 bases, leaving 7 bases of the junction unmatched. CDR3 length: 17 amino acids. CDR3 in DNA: TGTGCCAGCAGCTTGGACCTTCTAGCGGGAGTAACAGATACGCAGTATTTT. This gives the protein CASSLDLLAGVTDTQYF.

The CDR3 DNA sequence: TGTGCCAGCAGTTTTGACAGGGTGAATTCACCCCTCCACTTT. This sequence encodes CASSFDRVNSPLHF. This chain uses TRBV27 with TRBJ1-6; 7 bases fit TRBD1. The junction had 3 bases not matched to a gene; V was cut back by 3 bases and J by 7 bases. CDR3 size: 14 residues. Looked up from germline, CDR1 is MNHEY and CDR2 is SMNVEV (reference sequence).

CDR3 residues: CASRFLREQFF. DNA for the CDR3: TGTGCCAGCAGGTTCTTGCGTGAGCAGTTCTTC. V is TRBV6-6 and J is TRBJ2-1, with D unclear. Germline CDR1 MNHNY, CDR2 SVGAGI (reference sequence). This CDR3 contains 11 residues. V lost 6 bases to trimming and J lost 9 bases, with 9 bases between them.

CDR3 nucleotide sequence: TGTGCCAGTAGTATTGACACGACCCGGGGTGGCTACACCTTC. Amino acids: CASSIDTTRGGYTF. The J gene is TRBJ1-2, the V gene TRBV19; D call uncertain. The CDR3 is made up of 14 amino acids. Germline V gene sequence: CDR1 LNHDA, CDR2 SQIVND (reference sequence). V gave up 3 bases and J gave up 7 bases, with 15 bases separating them.

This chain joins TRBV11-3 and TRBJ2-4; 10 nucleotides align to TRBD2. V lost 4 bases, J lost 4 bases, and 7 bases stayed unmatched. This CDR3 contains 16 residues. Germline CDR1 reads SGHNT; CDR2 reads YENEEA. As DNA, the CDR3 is TGTGCCAGCAGCTCACGCCTACTAGCGGGGAAAAACATTCAGTACTTC. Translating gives CASSSRLLAGKNIQYF.